This T cell receptor beta chain was obtained from a study of shared clonotypes between healthy human individuals. This CDR3 is 16 amino acids long. In germline, CDR1 is MRHNA, CDR2 SNTAGT. The ends were cut back, 2 bases at V and 11 bases at J, with 24 bases in the middle. Generated by immunoSEQ multiplex PCR, the TCRdb table keeps only in-frame clones and is missing some. The sample holds roughly 1 million clones, more than 60% seen once. Material: memory CD4+ T cells sorted from blood. Sample subset: CD45RA-negative fraction. The sequence came from a man aged 18 to 29 in good health. V gene TRBV6-4 combines with J gene TRBJ1-1; maybe TRBD1 (5 bases). The CDR3 bases are TGTGCCAGCAGTGACAGTCCGAAGGCCGGGCAGGGAGGCGCTTTCTTT. As protein: CASSDSPKAGQGGAFF.